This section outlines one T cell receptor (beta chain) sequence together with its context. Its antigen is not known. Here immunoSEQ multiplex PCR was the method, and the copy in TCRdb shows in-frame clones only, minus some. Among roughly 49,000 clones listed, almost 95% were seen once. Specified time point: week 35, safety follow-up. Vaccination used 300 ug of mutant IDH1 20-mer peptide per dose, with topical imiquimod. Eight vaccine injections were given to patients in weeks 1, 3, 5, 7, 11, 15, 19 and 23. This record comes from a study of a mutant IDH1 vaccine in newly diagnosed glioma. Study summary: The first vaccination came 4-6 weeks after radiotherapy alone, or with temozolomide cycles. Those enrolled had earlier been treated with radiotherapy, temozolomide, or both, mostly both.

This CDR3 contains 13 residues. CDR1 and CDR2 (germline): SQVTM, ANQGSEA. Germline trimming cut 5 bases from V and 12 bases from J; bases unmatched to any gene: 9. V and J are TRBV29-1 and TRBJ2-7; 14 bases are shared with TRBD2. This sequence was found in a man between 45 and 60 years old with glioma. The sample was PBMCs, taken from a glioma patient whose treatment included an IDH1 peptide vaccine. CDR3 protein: CSVQTSGRASLYF. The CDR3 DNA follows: TGCAGCGTTCAGACTAGCGGGAGGGCCTCGCTGTACTTC.